The sample holds one count of the clone carrying this T cell receptor (beta chain). What it binds is not known. This sample was included in a study of T cells in localized non-small cell lung cancer. Findings and limits, study-wide: Greater T cell density in blood accompanied longer overall survival. Of the tissues analyzed, uninvolved adjacent lung showed maximal T cell clonality, greater than tumor. Because researchers sequenced only one region of the tumor, heterogeneity is still possible. In adjacent lung appeared a median 57 of the top 100 tumor clones.

CDR3 length: 17 amino acids. CDR1 is SGDLS and CDR2 is YYNGEE in the germline V gene. V lost 3 bases and J lost 1, with 16 bases in between. Libraries were prepared by immunoSEQ multiplex PCR; TCRdb keeps only in-frame clonotypes and omits some of them. The sample has just over 20,000 clones; over 75% are singletons. The sample was PBMCs, taken before any cancer treatment. The source of this sequence is a woman aged 35-75 years with stage II squamous cell lung carcinoma. J is TRBJ1-4 and V is TRBV9; D is ambiguous. CDR3 DNA: TGTGCCAGCAGCGCTGGAGTGGCGGAGGAAACTAATGAAAAACTGTTTTTT. This codes for CASSAGVAEETNEKLFF. Together with reference TRBV9 and TRBJ1-4, the CDR3 gives the full variable domain: DSGVTQTPKHLITATGQRVTLRCSPRSGDLSVYWYQQSLDQGLQFLIQYYNGEERAKGNILERFSAQQFPDLHSELNLSSLELGDSALYFCASSAGVAEETNEKLFFGSGTQLSVL.